The subject of this entry is one T cell receptor (beta chain). These data belong to a study of blood T cell repertoires in COVID-19. Study-wide background: COVID-19 samples, acute and convalescent, were from the United States, Italy and Spain. Sources were T cells, B-cell-depleted T cells, or PBMCs; the material itself was cDNA or gDNA.

In the original analysis: Reference gene primer amplification in the assay estimated nucleated cell counts. Clones were read by immunoSEQ multiplex PCR, and TCRdb kept only the in-frame ones, dropping some. V and J calls and clone size are copied from that table; D and trimming were computed from the DNA. The sample includes 100,000 to 150,000 clones, over 75% of them seen just once. This CDR3 spans 14 amino acids. V lost 2 bases, J lost 2 bases, and 10 bases lay in between. Germline CDR1 and CDR2: MNHEY and SVGEGT. The sample consisted of peripheral blood. The origin of this receptor is an elderly man with active or convalescent COVID-19. The V and J genes are TRBV6-2 or TRBV6-3 and TRBJ2-7, with D possibly being TRBD1 (5 bases). In DNA form, the CDR3 reads TGTGCCAGCAGTTACGCACAGGTCACCTACGAGCAGTACTTC. Amino acids: CASSYAQVTYEQYF.